The subject of this entry is one T cell receptor beta chain. Its matching antigen is unknown. The V end lost 5 bases, the J end lost 0 bases, and 4 bases lay between the germline ends. The CDR3 has 11 amino acids. Germline V gene sequence: CDR1 SQVTM, CDR2 ANQGSEA. Specified treatment: oral pan-JAK inhibitor, 5-10 mg twice daily. cDNA serving as the sequencing template came from extracted, reverse transcribed RNA. TCRdb's copy holds only in-frame clones and misses some; the assay was immunoSEQ multiplex PCR. The table includes about 290,000 clones, about 62% detected once. The data belong to a study of CD8+ T cells in alopecia areata. Study background: Tofacitinib therapy took 6 to 18 months; 6 months off drug came after. Findings of the study overall: Many expanded lesional clones persisted in scalp and blood during tofacitinib. Resident alphabeta T-cell populations of normal skin are likewise subject to sequencing in scalp samples.

The material sequenced was CD4+ T cells sorted from blood, taken at week 24, from a patient treated with tofacitinib. The chain links TRBV29-1 to TRBJ1-1; D not certain. This receptor was obtained from a human donor with alopecia areata. CDR3 DNA sequence: TGCAGCGTTTTCATGAACACTGAAGCTTTCTTT. It codes for CSVFMNTEAFF.